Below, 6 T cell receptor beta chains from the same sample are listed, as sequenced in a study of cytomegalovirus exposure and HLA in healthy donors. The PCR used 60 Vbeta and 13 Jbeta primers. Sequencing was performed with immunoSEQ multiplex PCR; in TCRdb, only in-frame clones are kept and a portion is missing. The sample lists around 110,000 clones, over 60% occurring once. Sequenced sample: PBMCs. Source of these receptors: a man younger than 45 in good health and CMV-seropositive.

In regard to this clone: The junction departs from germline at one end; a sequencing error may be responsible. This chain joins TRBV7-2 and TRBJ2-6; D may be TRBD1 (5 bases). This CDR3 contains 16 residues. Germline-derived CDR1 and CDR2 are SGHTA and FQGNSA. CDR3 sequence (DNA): TGTGCCAGCAGCTCCAGAAGTACCTCTGGGGCCAACGGCCTGACTTTC. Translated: CASSSRSTSGANGLTF.

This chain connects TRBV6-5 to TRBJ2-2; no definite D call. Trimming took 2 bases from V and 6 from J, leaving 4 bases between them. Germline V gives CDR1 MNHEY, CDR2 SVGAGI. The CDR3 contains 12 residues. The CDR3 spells CASSYPSGELFF. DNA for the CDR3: TGTGCCAGCAGTTACCCCTCCGGGGAGCTGTTTTTT.

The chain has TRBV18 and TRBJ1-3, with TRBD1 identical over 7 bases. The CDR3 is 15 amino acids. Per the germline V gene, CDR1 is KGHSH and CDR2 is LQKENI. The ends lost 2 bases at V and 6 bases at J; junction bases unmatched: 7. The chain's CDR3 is CASSPSAGTANTIYF. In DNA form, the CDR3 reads TGTGCCAGCTCACCAAGTGCCGGGACAGCAAACACCATATATTTT.

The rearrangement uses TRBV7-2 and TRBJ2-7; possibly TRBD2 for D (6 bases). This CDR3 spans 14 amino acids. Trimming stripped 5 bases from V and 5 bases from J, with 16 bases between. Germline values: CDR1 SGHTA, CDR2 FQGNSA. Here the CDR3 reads CASSQRSGGDEQYF. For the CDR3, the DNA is TGTGCCAGCAGCCAGAGGTCTGGCGGGGACGAGCAGTACTTC.

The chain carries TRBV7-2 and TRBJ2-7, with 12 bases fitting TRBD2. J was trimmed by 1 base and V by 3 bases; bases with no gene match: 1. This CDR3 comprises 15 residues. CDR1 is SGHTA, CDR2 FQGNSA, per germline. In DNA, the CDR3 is TGTGCCAGCAGCTTCGGACTAGCGGGATCCTACGAGCAGTACTTC. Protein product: CASSFGLAGSYEQYF.

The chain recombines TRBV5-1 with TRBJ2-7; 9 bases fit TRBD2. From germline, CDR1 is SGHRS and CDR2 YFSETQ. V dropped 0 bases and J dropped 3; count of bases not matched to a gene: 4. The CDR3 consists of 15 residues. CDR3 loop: CASSLGSGGYYEQYF. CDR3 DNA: TGCGCCAGCAGCTTGGGTAGCGGGGGCTACTACGAGCAGTACTTC. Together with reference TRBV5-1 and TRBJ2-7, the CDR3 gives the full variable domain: KAGVTQTPRYLIKTRGQQVTLSCSPISGHRSVSWYQQTPGQGLQFLFEYFSETQRNKGNFPGRFSGRQFSNSRSEMNVSTLELGDSALYLCASSLGSGGYYEQYFGPGTRLTVT.